A selection of T cell receptor beta chains follows, all from one sample in a study of blood T cell repertoires in COVID-19. Produced via immunoSEQ multiplex PCR; TCRdb's table is partial and in-frame only. The table has about 160,000 clones, roughly 91% seen once. The sample consisted of peripheral blood. These receptors came from a woman between 50 and 59 years old with acute or convalescent COVID-19. The CDR3 runs from the conserved cysteine through the conserved F or W. The D gene is left open where the match is weak. Part of the rows lack a size; the others show once, few, many or a class for expanded clones.

CDR3,DNA,size,D,J,V
CASSEFRLGANSPLHF,TGTGCCAGCAGTGAATTCCGACTAGGGGCGAATTCACCCCTCCACTTT,-,-,TRBJ1-6,TRBV6-1
CATTPSTIGRGGEKLFF,TGTGCCACCACCCCATCGACTATCGGCCGCGGGGGTGAAAAACTGTTTTTT,-,-,TRBJ1-4,TRBV15
CASSSPGQGGTEAFF,TGTGCCAGCAGTTCCCCGGGACAGGGGGGGACTGAAGCTTTCTTT,-,TRBD1,TRBJ1-1,TRBV6-2/TRBV6-3
CASSLRQGLEKLFF,TGTGCCAGCAGCTTGAGACAGGGATTAGAAAAACTGTTTTTT,once,TRBD1,TRBJ1-4,TRBV5-6
CASSLGDGSTEAFF,TGTGCCAGCAGCTTAGGAGATGGGAGCACTGAAGCTTTCTTT,-,-,TRBJ1-1,TRBV7-9
CAWTPGGSYNEQFF,TGTGCCTGGACCCCAGGGGGCTCCTACAATGAGCAGTTCTTC,-,TRBD1,TRBJ2-1,TRBV30
CASSNRGQSYGYTF,TGTGCCAGCAGTAACAGGGGGCAGAGCTATGGCTACACCTTC,-,TRBD1,TRBJ1-2,TRBV6-6
CASSPVPGQGMRDGYTF,TGTGCCAGCAGCCCCGTCCCGGGACAGGGAATGCGCGATGGCTACACCTTC,-,TRBD1,TRBJ1-2,TRBV7-3
CAWRSGQRIEQYF,TGTGCCTGGAGGTCAGGGCAAAGAATCGAGCAGTACTTC,few,-,TRBJ2-7,TRBV30
CAWSAGLSTGELFF,TGTGCCTGGAGTGCGGGACTCAGCACCGGGGAGCTGTTTTTT,-,-,TRBJ2-2,TRBV30
CASSPGLAGDNEQFF,TGTGCCAGCAGCCCCGGACTAGCGGGGGACAATGAGCAGTTCTTC,-,TRBD2,TRBJ2-1,TRBV11-2
CASSLTRRGKLFF,TGTGCCAGCAGCCTGACGCGGCGGGGAAAACTGTTTTTT,-,-,TRBJ1-4,TRBV3-1/TRBV3-2
CASSFSRGGGGDNEQYF,TGTGCCAGCAGTTTCTCGCGCGGGGGAGGGGGGGACAACGAGCAGTACTTC,-,-,TRBJ2-7,TRBV28
CASSLMGGTDTQYF,TGTGCCAGCAGTCTCATGGGAGGCACAGATACGCAGTATTTT,-,-,TRBJ2-3,TRBV6-5
CASSPDRGHPSGNTIYF,TGTGCCAGCTCACCGGACAGGGGGCACCCCTCTGGAAACACCATATATTTT,-,TRBD1,TRBJ1-3,TRBV18
CASTTGYTEAFF,TGTGCCAGCACGACAGGGTACACTGAAGCTTTCTTT,-,TRBD1,TRBJ1-1,TRBV6-5
CASSPGDRGDYGYTF,TGTGCCAGCAGCCCAGGGGACAGGGGAGACTATGGCTACACCTTC,-,TRBD1,TRBJ1-2,TRBV9
CASSQETGTEAFF,TGCGCCAGCAGCCAAGAGACAGGGACTGAAGCTTTCTTT,-,TRBD1,TRBJ1-1,TRBV4-3
CASSGRDSNQPQHF,TGTGCCAGCAGCGGACGGGATAGCAATCAGCCCCAGCATTTT,-,-,TRBJ1-5,TRBV9
CASSPGTAGTEQYF,TGCGCCAGCAGCCCCGGGACAGCCGGAACCGAGCAGTACTTC,-,TRBD1,TRBJ2-7,TRBV4-3
CASSYRFDRPYEQYF,TGTGCCAGCAGTTACCGATTCGACAGACCCTACGAGCAGTACTTC,-,-,TRBJ2-7,TRBV6-2/TRBV6-3
CASSRAGGAATEAFF,TGTGCCAGCAGTCGGGCGGGGGGGGCGGCCACTGAAGCTTTCTTT,-,-,TRBJ1-1,TRBV6-6
CASTSGGIYF,TGTGCCAGCACCTCCGGAGGGATCTACTTC,-,-,TRBJ2-7,TRBV6-5
CASSVTSGGPGEQFF,TGTGCCAGCAGTGTTACTAGCGGGGGGCCCGGTGAGCAGTTCTTC,-,TRBD2,TRBJ2-1,TRBV6-4
CASSYLGRNTEAFF,TGTGCCAGCAGTTACCTGGGCCGGAACACTGAAGCTTTCTTT,-,-,TRBJ1-1,TRBV6-5
CASSLGGNYGYTF,TGTGCCAGCAGTTTGGGGGGGAACTATGGCTACACCTTC,once,-,TRBJ1-2,TRBV7-8
CAWSDGRGTGKNQPQHF,TGTGCCTGGAGTGACGGGCGGGGTACGGGAAAAAATCAGCCCCAGCATTTT,-,-,TRBJ1-5,TRBV30
CATSVPQGYTGELFF,TGTGCCACCAGTGTCCCGCAGGGTTACACCGGGGAGCTGTTTTTT,-,-,TRBJ2-2,TRBV24-1
CASSIGEETQYF,TGTGCCAGTAGTATAGGAGAAGAGACCCAGTACTTC,-,-,TRBJ2-5,TRBV19
CASTGGTGTGELFF,TGTGCCAGCACAGGCGGGACAGGGACCGGGGAGCTGTTTTTT,once,TRBD1,TRBJ2-2,TRBV18
CATSDRGLQETQYF,TGTGCCACCAGTGACCGCGGACTTCAAGAGACCCAGTACTTC,once,-,TRBJ2-5,TRBV24-1
CASSGTGTGGFYGYTF,TGTGCCAGCAGTGGGACCGGGACAGGGGGGTTCTATGGCTACACCTTC,few,TRBD1,TRBJ1-2,TRBV28
CASGNQGIGHTEAFF,TGTGCTAGTGGGAACCAGGGTATCGGCCACACTGAAGCTTTCTTT,once,-,TRBJ1-1,TRBV12-5
CASSSLTGQMNTEAFF,TGTGCCAGCAGCAGTCTTACAGGGCAAATGAACACTGAAGCTTTCTTT,-,-,TRBJ1-1,TRBV11-2
CASSLVPGTEAFF,TGTGCCAGCAGCTTGGTTCCGGGGACTGAAGCTTTCTTT,-,-,TRBJ1-1,TRBV5-4
CASSPRKIAGGPETQYF,TGTGCCAGCAGTCCTAGAAAAATAGCGGGAGGGCCAGAGACCCAGTACTTC,-,TRBD2,TRBJ2-5,TRBV28
CASSQDLEDRLYEQYF,TGCGCCAGCAGCCAAGATTTGGAGGACAGACTCTACGAGCAGTACTTC,-,-,TRBJ2-7,TRBV4-3
CASRDTSYEQYF,TGTGCCTCCCGGGACACTTCCTACGAGCAGTACTTC,-,-,TRBJ2-7,TRBV30
CASSPRQGAGGNTIYF,TGTGCCAGCAGCCCGAGACAGGGGGCGGGAGGAAACACCATATATTTT,-,TRBD1,TRBJ1-3,TRBV7-2
CASSTTTDSYGYTF,TGTGCCAGCAGCACAACGACAGACAGCTATGGCTACACCTTC,-,-,TRBJ1-2,TRBV21-1
CASSISGHYGYTF,TGTGCCAGTAGTATAAGCGGCCACTATGGCTACACCTTC,-,-,TRBJ1-2,TRBV19
CASRARERTEAFF,TGCGCCAGCCGCGCCCGGGAGCGCACTGAAGCTTTCTTT,-,-,TRBJ1-1,TRBV10-2
CASSPMGQNYNEQFF,TGTGCCAGTAGTCCTATGGGACAGAACTACAATGAGCAGTTCTTC,-,TRBD1,TRBJ2-1,TRBV19
CASSPRFFSGNTIYF,TGTGCCAGCAGCCCCCGGTTTTTCTCTGGAAACACCATATATTTT,-,-,TRBJ1-3,TRBV11-2
CATSDLREASPPDTQYF,TGTGCCACCAGTGATTTACGGGAAGCCAGTCCCCCCGATACGCAGTATTTT,-,-,TRBJ2-3,TRBV24-1
CAWSAGGNEQFF,TGTGCCTGGAGTGCAGGGGGAAATGAGCAGTTCTTC,-,TRBD1,TRBJ2-1,TRBV30
CASSLVYPSDTQYF,TGTGCCAGCAGCTTAGTGTATCCTTCAGATACGCAGTATTTT,-,-,TRBJ2-3,TRBV11-2